The present TCR beta chain was sequenced within a study of blood T cell repertoires in COVID-19. Background on the study: Spain, Italy and the United States supplied samples that represented acute and convalescent COVID-19. From T cells, B-cell-depleted T cells, or PBMCs came the material, which was cDNA or gDNA.

The repertoire was sequenced with immunoSEQ multiplex PCR; TCRdb's copy has only in-frame clones and lacks some. The repertoire holds 200,000 to 300,000 clones, about nine tenths seen once, with about 9.8% in the top ten. CDR3 length: 17 residues. The V end lost 5 bases, the J end lost 0 bases, and 19 bases lay between the germline ends. Looked up from germline, CDR1 is LNHDA and CDR2 is SQIVND (reference sequence). This receptor was obtained from a man between 40 and 49 years old who had recovered from COVID-19. Sequencing was done on a sample of peripheral blood. The chain recombines TRBV19 with TRBJ1-1; a weak D match, TRBD1 (5 bases). As DNA, the CDR3 is TGTGCCAGTAGTCAGGCGGGGTTAGGGGTGGTGAACACTGAAGCTTTCTTT. Residues: CASSQAGLGVVNTEAFF.